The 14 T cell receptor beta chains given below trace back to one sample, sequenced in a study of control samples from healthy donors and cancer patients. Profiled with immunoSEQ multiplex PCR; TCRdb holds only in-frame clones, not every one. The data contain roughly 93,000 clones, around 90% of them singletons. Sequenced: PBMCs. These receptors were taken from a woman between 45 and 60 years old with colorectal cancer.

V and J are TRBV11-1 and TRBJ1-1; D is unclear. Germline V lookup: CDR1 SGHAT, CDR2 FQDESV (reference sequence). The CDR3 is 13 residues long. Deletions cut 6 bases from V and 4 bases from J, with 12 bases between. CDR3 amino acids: CASRAGWGTEAFF. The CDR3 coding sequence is TGTGCCAGCAGGGCAGGTTGGGGCACTGAAGCTTTCTTT.

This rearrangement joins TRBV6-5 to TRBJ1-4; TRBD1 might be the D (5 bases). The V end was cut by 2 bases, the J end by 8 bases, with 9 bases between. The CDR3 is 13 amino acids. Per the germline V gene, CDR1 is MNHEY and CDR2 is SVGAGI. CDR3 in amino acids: CASSYAGGEKLFF. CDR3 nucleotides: TGTGCCAGCAGTTACGCGGGGGGGGAAAAACTGTTTTTT.

Here the CDR3 reads CASSFDSRMTGANVLTF. In nucleotides, the CDR3 is TGCGCCAGCAGCTTCGACTCCCGAATGACTGGGGCCAACGTCCTGACTTTC. The chain links TRBV5-1 to TRBJ2-6; the D is unclear. The CDR3 is 17 residues long. Trimming shortened V by 2 bases and J by 2 bases, and 14 bases separated the two germline ends. The germline gives CDR1 SGHRS, CDR2 YFSETQ. Drawing the rest from reference TRBV5-1 and TRBJ2-6, the complete variable domain is KAGVTQTPRYLIKTRGQQVTLSCSPISGHRSVSWYQQTPGQGLQFLFEYFSETQRNKGNFPGRFSGRQFSNSRSEMNVSTLELGDSALYLCASSFDSRMTGANVLTFGAGSRLTVL.

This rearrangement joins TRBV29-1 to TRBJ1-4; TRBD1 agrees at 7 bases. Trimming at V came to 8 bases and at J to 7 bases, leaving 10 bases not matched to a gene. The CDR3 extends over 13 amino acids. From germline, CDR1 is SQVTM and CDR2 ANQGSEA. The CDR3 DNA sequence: TGCAGCCCCCTGACAGGGACGAGTGAAAAACTGTTTTTT. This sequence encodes CSPLTGTSEKLFF.

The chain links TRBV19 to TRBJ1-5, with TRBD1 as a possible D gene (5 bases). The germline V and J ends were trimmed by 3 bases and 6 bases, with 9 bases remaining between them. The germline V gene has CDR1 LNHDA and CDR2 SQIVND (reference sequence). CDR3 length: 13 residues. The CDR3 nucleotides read TGTGCCAGTAGTATTCAGGGTGGTCAGCCCCAGCATTTT. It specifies CASSIQGGQPQHF.

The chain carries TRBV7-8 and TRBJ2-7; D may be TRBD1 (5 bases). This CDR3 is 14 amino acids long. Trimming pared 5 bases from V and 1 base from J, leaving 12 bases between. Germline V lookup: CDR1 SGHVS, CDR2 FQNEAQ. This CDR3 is CASSPMTVSYEQYV. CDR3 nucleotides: TGTGCCAGCAGCCCTATGACAGTTTCCTACGAGCAGTACGTC.

CDR3 in DNA: TGTGCCAGCAGCTCAGGGGTTCTCGGAAATGAGCAGTTCTTC. Encoded protein: CASSSGVLGNEQFF. The V and J genes are TRBV9 and TRBJ2-1; the D gene is possibly TRBD1 (6 bases). CDR1 SGDLS and CDR2 YYNGEE come from the germline V gene. Between the trimmed V and J ends, which lost 4 bases and 7 bases, there was a span of 15 bases. There are 14 residues in the CDR3.

CDR3 sequence (DNA): TGTGCCAGCAACCGGGACAGCCCAACTAATGAAAAACTGTTTTTT. It translates to CASNRDSPTNEKLFF. V gene TRBV2 combines with J gene TRBJ1-4, with 7 positions matching TRBD1. There are 15 residues in the CDR3. The V gene's germline CDR1 is SNHLY and CDR2 FYNNEI. Trimming removed 7 bases from V and 0 bases from J; junction bases left unmatched: 5. Full variable domain (rest looked up from reference TRBV2 and TRBJ1-4): EPEVTQTPSHQVTQMGQEVILRCVPISNHLYFYWYRQILGQKVEFLVSFYNNEISEKSEIFDDQFSVERPDGSNFTLKIRSTKLEDSAMYFCASNRDSPTNEKLFFGSGTQLSVL.

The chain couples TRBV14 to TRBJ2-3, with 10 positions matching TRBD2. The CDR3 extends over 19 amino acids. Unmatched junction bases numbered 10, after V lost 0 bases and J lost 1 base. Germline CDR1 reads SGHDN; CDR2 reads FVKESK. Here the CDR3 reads CASSQEVAGGGLGTDTQYF. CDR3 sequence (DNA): TGTGCCAGCAGCCAAGAGGTAGCGGGGGGCGGCCTGGGCACAGATACGCAGTATTTT.

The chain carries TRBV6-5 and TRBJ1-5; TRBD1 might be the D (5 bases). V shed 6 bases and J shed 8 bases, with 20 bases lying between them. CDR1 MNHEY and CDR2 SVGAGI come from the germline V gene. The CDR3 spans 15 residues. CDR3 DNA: TGTGCCAGCAGCCCCAGCCAGGGTTCTCGTGAGCCCCAGCATTTT. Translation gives CASSPSQGSREPQHF.

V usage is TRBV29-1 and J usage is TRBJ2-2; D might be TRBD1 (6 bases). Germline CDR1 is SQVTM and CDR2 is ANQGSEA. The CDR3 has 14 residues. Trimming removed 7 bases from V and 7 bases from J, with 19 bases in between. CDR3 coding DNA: TGCAGCGCCTCGACAGGTCCCTCGGGCGGGGAGCTGTTTTTT. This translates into CSASTGPSGGELFF.

The CDR3 region is CASSQQGALEKLFF. CDR3 nucleotide sequence: TGTGCCAGCAGCCAACAGGGGGCGCTTGAAAAACTGTTTTTT. This chain uses TRBV2 with TRBJ1-4, with 9 bases matching TRBD1. The CDR3 runs 14 residues. CDR1 and CDR2 from the germline V gene are SNHLY and FYNNEI. Trimming took 6 bases from V and 7 from J; bases not matched to a gene: 6.

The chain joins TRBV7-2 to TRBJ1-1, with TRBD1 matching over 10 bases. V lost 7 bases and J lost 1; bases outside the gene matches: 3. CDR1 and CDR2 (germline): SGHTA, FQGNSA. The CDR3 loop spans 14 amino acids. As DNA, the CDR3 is TGTGCCAGCACTCGGGACAGGGGGAACACTGAAGCTTTCTTT. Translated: CASTRDRGNTEAFF.

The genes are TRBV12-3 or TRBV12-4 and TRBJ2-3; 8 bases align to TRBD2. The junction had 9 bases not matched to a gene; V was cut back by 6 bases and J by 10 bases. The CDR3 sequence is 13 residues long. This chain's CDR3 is CASSPGTRWAQYF. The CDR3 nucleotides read TGTGCCAGCAGCCCCGGGACTAGATGGGCGCAGTATTTT.